This T cell receptor (beta chain) stems from a study of blood T cell repertoires in COVID-19. On the study more broadly: T cells, B-cell-depleted T cells, or PBMCs supplied cDNA or gDNA.

Clones were read by immunoSEQ multiplex PCR, and TCRdb kept only the in-frame ones, dropping some. The sample contains about 97,000 clones, approximately 84% of which appear only once. This CDR3 is built from 16 residues. V was clipped by 0 bases and J by 2 bases, with 11 bases between them. Germline V lookup: CDR1 WSHSY, CDR2 SAAADI. The sequenced sample was peripheral blood. The chain combines TRBV10-2 with TRBJ1-5, with D tentatively TRBD1 (6 bases). This TCR was sampled from a middle-aged man with active or convalescent COVID-19. CDR3 DNA: TGCGCCAGCAGTGAGTCGGTGGGGGCCGGCAATCAGCCCCAGCATTTT. Translation: CASSESVGAGNQPQHF.